The 28 T cell receptor beta chains in this list originate from one sample, sequenced in a study of T-cell memory formation after mild COVID-19. TCRdb recomputed calls from the 5' RACE reads with MiXCR, one row per CDR3 protein. The data contain about 340,000 distinct CDR3 sequences, approximately 15% of them singletons. The specimen sequenced was PBMCs or a T cell subset sorted from them (not recorded which). The receptors come from a man aged 18 to 29 who had mild COVID-19 (a few samples of this study predate the infection). Cell type and time point are not known.

This clonotype was recorded a few times. This chain links TRBV7-9 with TRBJ2-6; D remains unclear. Trimming took 7 bases from V and 0 from J, leaving 13 bases between them. Germline V gives CDR1 SEHNR, CDR2 FQNEAQ (reference sequence). The CDR3 runs 16 residues. The CDR3 protein is CASIRTESSGANVLTF. DNA of the CDR3: TGTGCCAGCATACGGACCGAAAGCTCTGGGGCCAACGTCCTGACTTTC.

The V gene is TRBV12-5, the J gene TRBJ2-1, with D hard to call. V was pared by 10 bases and J by 9 bases, with 13 bases between. The CDR3 is 11 amino acids. Germline V gene data show CDR1 as LGHNT and CDR2 as FRNRAP. The CDR3 is CATIQAAEQFF. CDR3 DNA sequence: TGTGCTACCATCCAGGCGGCTGAGCAGTTCTTC.

The rearrangement uses TRBV7-2 and TRBJ2-2, with D perhaps given as TRBD1 or TRBD2 (5 bases each). The CDR3 totals 14 residues. Germline CDR1 is SGHTA and CDR2 is FQGNSA. Trimming removed 8 bases at V and 7 bases at J, with 17 bases between. The CDR3 reads CASGASGLDGELFF. In DNA, the CDR3 is TGTGCCAGCGGGGCCTCGGGGCTCGACGGGGAGCTGTTTTTT.

This clonotype was observed a handful of times. The gene calls are TRBV20-1 and TRBJ1-6; D uncertain. CDR3 length equals 15 residues. CDR1 is DFQATT, CDR2 SNEGSKA, per germline (reference sequence). V dropped 3 bases and J dropped 0 bases, with 9 bases sitting between them. The CDR3 sequence is CSARPQSSYNSPLHF. CDR3 nucleotides: TGCAGTGCTAGGCCCCAGAGCTCCTATAATTCACCCCTCCACTTT.

This clonotype was found many times. The chain combines TRBV7-9 with TRBJ2-1; D call uncertain. Germline V gene lookup returns CDR1 SEHNR and CDR2 FQNEAQ (reference sequence). Between the trimmed V and J ends, which lost 1 base and 5 bases, there was a span of 12 bases. This CDR3 has 15 amino acids. In nucleotides, the CDR3 is TGTGCCAGCAGCTTAGTGGCGATTAGGGACAATGAGCAGTTCTTC. Amino acids: CASSLVAIRDNEQFF.

At least ten counts were recorded for this clonotype. The chain couples TRBV5-1 to TRBJ1-1; D not resolved. V was trimmed by 1 base and J by 5 bases, leaving 12 bases between them. The CDR3 is 14 amino acids. From germline, CDR1 is SGHRS and CDR2 YFSETQ. The CDR3 coding sequence is TGCGCCAGCAGCTTGCTGAAGGGAACAACTGAAGCTTTCTTT. Protein sequence: CASSLLKGTTEAFF.

This clonotype was seen a few times. The chain uses TRBV5-1 and TRBJ2-5; 14 bases match TRBD2. The J segment lost 2 bases and the V segment lost 5 bases, leaving 8 bases of the junction unmatched. Germline assignment: CDR1 SGHRS and CDR2 YFSETQ. The CDR3 spans 17 residues. This CDR3 is CASRQPGLAGEQETQYF. The CDR3 DNA is TGCGCCAGCAGACAGCCGGGACTAGCGGGGGAACAAGAGACCCAGTACTTC.

The CDR3: CASSVSGTTTEAFF. The CDR3 DNA is TGTGCCAGCAGCGTATCCGGGACAACCACTGAAGCTTTCTTT. J is TRBJ1-1 and V is TRBV9; tentatively, D is TRBD1 (6 bases). The CDR3 extends over 14 amino acids. Trimming cost V 1 base and J 4 bases, with 11 bases left between them. The germline V gene has CDR1 SGDLS and CDR2 YYNGEE.

Only a few counts were recorded for this clonotype. The V and J genes are TRBV14 and TRBJ2-2, with TRBD1 as a possible D gene (5 bases). CDR3 size: 14 residues. Germline lookup yields CDR1 SGHDN and CDR2 FVKESK. V gave up 1 base and J gave up 5 bases, with 8 bases separating them. For the CDR3, the DNA is TGTGCCAGCAGCCAAGTAGGGGTAACCGGGGAGCTGTTTTTT. Amino acids: CASSQVGVTGELFF.

This clonotype was found a few times. The chain uses TRBV5-5 and TRBJ2-5, with a weak D call TRBD2 (6 bases). The V and J ends lost 5 bases and 2 bases respectively, with 10 bases between them. The CDR3 extends over 13 amino acids. CDR1 is SGHKS, CDR2 YYEKEE, per germline (reference sequence). In nucleotides, the CDR3 is TGTGCCAGCAGGAGCCGGGGGCAAGAGACCCAGTACTTC. Its protein product is CASRSRGQETQYF.

The V gene is TRBV4-1, the J gene TRBJ2-5; 8 bases map to TRBD2. In germline, CDR1 is MGHRA, CDR2 YSYEKL. The trim removed 4 bases at V and 5 bases at J, leaving 6 bases unmatched. The length of the CDR3 is 14 residues. CDR3 region: CASSPGTSKETQYF. CDR3 nucleotides: TGCGCCAGCAGCCCTGGGACTAGTAAGGAGACCCAGTACTTC.

This clonotype was detected once. V and J are TRBV6-5 and TRBJ1-2; a weak D match, TRBD1 (5 bases). Germline V CDR1 and CDR2: MNHEY, SVGAGI. The CDR3 extends over 14 amino acids. V was shortened by 6 bases and J by 4 bases, with 15 bases between the two germline ends. CDR3 nucleotides: TGTGCCAGCAGAATTGGAGGGGCCAGCTATGGCTACACCTTC. Amino acid sequence: CASRIGGASYGYTF.

This clonotype was recorded a few times. The rearrangement joins TRBV25-1 to TRBJ2-2, with unresolved D. CDR1 MGHDK and CDR2 SYGVNS come from the germline V gene. This CDR3 comprises 14 residues. Trimming cost V 0 bases and J 8 bases, with 10 bases left between them. The DNA for the CDR3 is TGTGCCAGCAGTGAATATCGTCAAGTGGGGGAGCTGTTTTTT. Translation gives CASSEYRQVGELFF.

This clonotype was found a few times. The genes are TRBV7-2 and TRBJ2-3; D is undetermined. V lost 0 bases to trimming and J lost 0 bases, with 7 bases between them. The length of the CDR3 is 15 residues. The germline CDR1 and CDR2 sequences are SGHTA and FQGNSA. The CDR3 sequence is CASSLASLSTDTQYF. The CDR3 DNA reads TGTGCCAGCAGCTTAGCATCGTTGAGCACAGATACGCAGTATTTT.

The sample holds many counts of this clonotype. V and J are TRBV12-3 or TRBV12-4 and TRBJ1-2; TRBD1 aligns across 8 bases. CDR3 size: 14 residues. V was clipped by 6 bases and J by 4 bases; unmatched bases: 7. This CDR3 reads CASSLTGGTYGYTF. The CDR3 DNA reads TGTGCCAGCAGCCTAACAGGGGGAACCTATGGCTACACCTTC.

This clonotype came up a few times. The CDR3: CASSLTVSEQYF. CDR3 in DNA: TGTGCCAGCAGTTTAACGGTGTCCGAGCAGTACTTC. The chain couples TRBV12-3 or TRBV12-4 to TRBJ2-7; D gene ambiguous. This CDR3 has 12 amino acids. V was trimmed by 2 bases and J by 6 bases, leaving 8 bases between them.

V gene TRBV6-6 combines with J gene TRBJ2-3, with 12 bases aligning to TRBD2. Germline loops: CDR1 MNHNY, CDR2 SVGAGI (reference sequence). Unmatched junction bases numbered 0, after V lost 8 bases and J lost 9 bases. This CDR3 comprises 11 residues. The CDR3 spells CASGLAGTQYF. The CDR3 DNA is TGTGCCAGCGGACTAGCGGGGACGCAGTATTTT.

This clonotype was detected a few times. The V and J genes are TRBV7-8 and TRBJ1-5, with 7 bases lining up with TRBD1. The ends lost 5 bases at V and 0 bases at J; junction bases unmatched: 19. The V gene's germline CDR1 is SGHVS and CDR2 FQNEAQ. The CDR3 has 20 amino acids. This CDR3 is CASSTAPDPQGTSSNQPQHF. The CDR3, as DNA: TGTGCCAGCAGCACCGCCCCCGACCCACAGGGGACGAGTAGCAATCAGCCCCAGCATTTT.

V usage is TRBV12-3 or TRBV12-4 and J usage is TRBJ2-1, with 12 bases fitting TRBD2. The J segment lost 8 bases and the V segment lost 5 bases, leaving 7 bases of the junction unmatched. The CDR3 has 15 amino acids. The CDR3, as DNA: TGTGCCAGCAGTAAAACTAGCGGGGGGTTCGATGAGCAGTTCTTC. As protein: CASSKTSGGFDEQFF.

This clonotype was seen repeatedly, ten times or more. The chain uses TRBV6-5 and TRBJ1-5, with TRBD1 identical over 9 bases. Trimming took 6 bases from V and 1 from J; bases not matched to a gene: 7. Germline values: CDR1 MNHEY, CDR2 SVGAGI. CDR3 length: 16 residues. CDR3 DNA sequence: TGTGCCAGCAGCCTTACACAGGGGGCGAGCAATCAGCCCCAGCATTTT. Translated: CASSLTQGASNQPQHF.

This clonotype came up a few times. V usage is TRBV30 and J usage is TRBJ2-5; tentatively, D is TRBD2 (6 bases). The CDR3 consists of 13 residues. V gave up 4 bases and J gave up 5 bases, with 14 bases separating them. The germline gives CDR1 GTSNPN, CDR2 SVGIG (reference sequence). As DNA, the CDR3 is TGTGCCTGGAATCGGGGGTTTGAGGAGACCCAGTACTTC. It yields the protein CAWNRGFEETQYF.

This clonotype was seen ten or more times. This chain connects TRBV10-3 to TRBJ2-3; 13 bases align to TRBD2. This CDR3 region has 19 residues. V gave up 6 bases and J gave up 2 bases; unmatched junction bases: 14. Germline lookup yields CDR1 ENHRY and CDR2 SYGVKD. This chain's CDR3 is CAIRPGLAGPGRYTDTQYF. The CDR3 nucleotides read TGTGCCATCAGACCGGGACTAGCGGGGCCGGGGCGTTACACAGATACGCAGTATTTT.

This clonotype was detected once. V gene TRBV12-3 or TRBV12-4 combines with J gene TRBJ1-2; possible D gene TRBD1, 5 bases. The CDR3 totals 12 residues. Trimming pared 7 bases from V and 8 bases from J, leaving 14 bases between. CDR3 nucleotides: TGTGCCAGCACGTACTTGGGGGGAGGCTACACCTTC. This codes for CASTYLGGGYTF.

This clonotype appeared many times. The V call is TRBV4-1, the J call TRBJ2-6; perhaps TRBD2 as D (7 bases). Germline CDR1 is MGHRA and CDR2 is YSYEKL. This CDR3 spans 21 amino acids. V was clipped by 0 bases and J by 1 base, with 22 bases between them. CDR3 sequence reads: CASSQDFRGARLSSGANVLTF. The CDR3 nucleotides are TGCGCCAGCAGCCAAGATTTTCGGGGGGCGCGGCTATCTTCTGGGGCCAACGTCCTGACTTTC.

This clonotype was observed at least ten times. The chain combines TRBV25-1 with TRBJ2-1; perhaps TRBD1 as D (5 bases). This CDR3 contains 15 residues. The germline CDR1 and CDR2 sequences are MGHDK and SYGVNS. V lost 4 bases and J 5 bases, leaving 15 bases between the germline ends. CDR3 in DNA: TGTGCCAGCAGTGCCCCGGCAGGGAACCACAATGAGCAGTTCTTC. The encoded protein is CASSAPAGNHNEQFF.

The sample holds a few counts of this clonotype. The V gene is TRBV12-3 or TRBV12-4, the J gene TRBJ2-5, with TRBD2 identical over 10 bases. The CDR3 is made up of 15 amino acids. After removal of 6 bases from V and 2 bases from J, the junction contained 6 bases not matched to a gene. The CDR3 reads CASRLLAGAQETQYF. The DNA of the CDR3 is TGTGCCAGCAGGCTCCTAGCGGGGGCTCAAGAGACCCAGTACTTC.

J is TRBJ2-5 and V is TRBV5-4, with TRBD2 identical over 7 bases. The length of the CDR3 is 14 residues. Germline V CDR1 and CDR2: SGHNT, YYREEE (reference sequence). J lost 1 base, V lost 2 bases, and 2 bases had no gene match. For the CDR3, the DNA is TGTGCCAGCAGCTTCACTAGCGCCCAAGAGACCCAGTACTTC. Translating it yields CASSFTSAQETQYF.

There are a few counts of this clonotype. This chain connects TRBV5-1 to TRBJ2-1; D could derive from TRBD1 or TRBD2 (5 bases each). There are 14 residues in the CDR3. The germline gives CDR1 SGHRS, CDR2 YFSETQ. V lost 0 bases, J lost 8 bases, and 12 bases lay in between. The CDR3 nucleotides are TGCGCCAGCAGCTTGGCGGTTGGGGGTGATGAGCAGTTCTTC. It encodes CASSLAVGGDEQFF.